This T cell receptor (beta chain) was profiled in a study of neurological immune-mediated disorders. Study-level results: HTLV-1-associated myelopathy had the most TCR clonal expansion, whereas multiple sclerosis had the least (lower than in healthy controls).

CDR1 is SGHRS and CDR2 is YFSETQ in the germline V gene. There are 14 residues in the CDR3. Trimming took 4 bases from V and 0 from J, leaving 11 bases between them. One entry per CDR3 protein, called by TCRdb with MiXCR from the 5' RACE reads. Among approximately 19,000 distinct CDR3 sequences listed, 15% were seen once. This clonotype has at least ten counts. Its antigen remains unidentified. The sequence came from a female donor with HTLV-1-associated myelopathy (HAM/TSP). This chain joins TRBV5-1 and TRBJ2-7; D is perhaps TRBD2 (6 bases). The source material was PBMCs. The CDR3 is CASSVEGSSYEQYF. The CDR3 DNA follows: TGCGCCAGCAGCGTGGAGGGCAGCTCCTACGAGCAGTACTTC. Full variable domain (missing parts from reference TRBV5-1 and TRBJ2-7): KAGVTQTPRYLIKTRGQQVTLSCSPISGHRSVSWYQQTPGQGLQFLFEYFSETQRNKGNFPGRFSGRQFSNSRSEMNVSTLELGDSALYLCASSVEGSSYEQYFGPGTRLTVT.